The 6 T cell receptor beta chains presented below share a single source sample, sequenced in a study of blood T cells in healthy people across ages. The use of a sample-barcoded 5' primer and a J-beta primer mix characterized a second PCR of about 7 to 12 cycles. TCRdb analysed the 5' RACE reads with MiXCR anew, one entry per CDR3 protein. There are over 550,000 distinct CDR3 sequences in the sample; roughly 31% occur only once, and about a sixth lies in the top ten. Sequencing input: blood. These receptors all come from a woman older than 75 in good health.

Many counts were recorded for this clonotype. The CDR3 protein is CASSYRDQGYTF. CDR3 DNA: TGTGCCAGCAGTTACCGGGATCAAGGCTACACCTTC. This chain links TRBV12-3 or TRBV12-4 with TRBJ1-2; D is unclear. The CDR3 length is 12 residues. With 4 bases removed from V and 8 bases from J, the gap between germline ends came to 11 bases.

This clonotype was counted at least ten times. The chain recombines TRBV6-2 or TRBV6-3 with TRBJ2-7; D is undetermined. This CDR3 has 11 residues. Trimming pared 4 bases from V and 5 bases from J, leaving 6 bases between. Per the germline V gene, CDR1 is MNHEY and CDR2 is SVGEGT. CDR3: CASSSINEQYF. As DNA, the CDR3 is TGTGCCAGCAGTTCCATCAACGAGCAGTACTTC.

This clonotype was seen many times. The chain joins TRBV12-3 or TRBV12-4 to TRBJ2-4; TRBD1 matches 7 bases. J gave up 6 bases and V 6 bases, and 11 bases lay outside the gene matches. This CDR3 spans 15 amino acids. The chain's CDR3 is CASRNRQGRGNIQYF. In nucleotides, the CDR3 is TGTGCCAGCAGAAACCGACAGGGACGGGGAAACATTCAGTACTTC.

This clonotype has more than one count but fewer than ten. The rearrangement links TRBV30 to TRBJ1-2; D call uncertain. CDR3 length: 12 amino acids. Germline assignment: CDR1 GTSNPN and CDR2 SVGIG (reference sequence). The V end was cut by 0 bases, the J end by 8 bases, with 10 bases between. Written as DNA, the CDR3 is TGTGCCTGGAGTGTACCTTTTTGGGGCTACACCTTC. Translated, it gives CAWSVPFWGYTF.

V and J are TRBV7-9 and TRBJ1-1, with D maybe TRBD1 (5 bases). Germline CDR1 SEHNR, CDR2 FQNEAQ (reference sequence). V dropped 2 bases and J dropped 7 bases, with 17 bases sitting between them. The CDR3 totals 15 residues. CDR3 sequence reads: CASSLSGRGFNEAFF. DNA of the CDR3: TGTGCCAGCAGCTTATCGGGGCGGGGGTTTAATGAAGCTTTCTTT.

This sequence joins TRBV7-7 and TRBJ2-4; TRBD2 aligns across 8 bases. TRBJ2-5 explains the end of the DNA better; the J call may be wrong. Germline loops: CDR1 SSHAT, CDR2 FNYEAQ (reference sequence). This CDR3 contains 16 residues. CDR3 in amino acids: CASSISSDGGAETQYF. The CDR3 bases are TGTGCCAGCAGCATCTCTAGCGACGGGGGGGCAGAGACCCAGTACTTC.